Presented here are 29 T cell receptor beta chains from one specimen sequenced in a study of CD8 T cells in ankylosing spondylitis. One entry per CDR3 protein results from TCRdb running MiXCR on the 5' RACE reads. Of roughly 180,000 distinct CDR3 sequences listed, 10% to 15% were seen once; the top ten hold about 10%. Material: blood, either unsorted or a sorted T cell fraction (not recorded which). The receptors stem from a female donor with ankylosing spondylitis or in good health (not recorded which).

This clonotype was observed a handful of times. The chain employs TRBV7-9 and TRBJ2-1; D is possibly TRBD1 or TRBD2 (5 bases each). CDR3 length: 14 residues. Germline CDR1 and CDR2: SEHNR and FQNEAQ (reference sequence). Between the trimmed V and J ends, which lost 5 bases and 9 bases, there was a span of 17 bases. The DNA for the CDR3 is TGTGCCAGCAGCCTCGGCTGGGGGTTCGGTGAGCAGTTCTTC. Translation: CASSLGWGFGEQFF.

The V call is TRBV27, the J call TRBJ1-1, with a weak D call TRBD1 (5 bases). The CDR3 sequence is 14 residues long. The V end was cut by 3 bases, the J end by 1 base, with 9 bases between. The V gene's germline CDR1 is MNHEY and CDR2 SMNVEV (reference sequence). The DNA of the CDR3 is TGTGCCAGCAGTTTCAGGGAGGGGAACACTGAAGCTTTCTTT. The encoded protein is CASSFREGNTEAFF.

The table lists this clonotype with many counts. This chain connects TRBV9 to TRBJ2-3; 8 bases are shared with TRBD2. After removal of 1 base from V and 1 base from J, the junction contained 5 bases not matched to a gene. CDR3 length: 16 residues. Germline V lookup: CDR1 SGDLS, CDR2 YYNGEE. The CDR3 coding sequence is TGTGCCAGCAGCGTATCAGCGGGAGTCGGCACAGATACGCAGTATTTT. Protein sequence: CASSVSAGVGTDTQYF.

CDR3 in amino acids: CATRLAESYGYTF. Written as DNA, the CDR3 is TGTGCCACCCGTTTGGCTGAAAGCTATGGCTACACCTTC. The chain combines TRBV6-5 with TRBJ1-2; D remains ambiguous. Per germline, CDR1 MNHEY and CDR2 SVGAGI. With 10 bases removed from V and 4 bases from J, the gap between germline ends came to 16 bases. The CDR3 extends over 13 amino acids.

This clonotype was observed many times. The chain couples TRBV7-9 to TRBJ1-5; D gene ambiguous. V lost 1 base, J lost 7 bases, and 8 bases lay in between. Germline loops: CDR1 SEHNR, CDR2 FQNEAQ (reference sequence). The CDR3 length is 13 residues. For the CDR3, the DNA is TGTGCCAGCAGCTTAGGGTTTCGCCAGCCCCAGCATTTT. As protein: CASSLGFRQPQHF. Full variable domain (rest looked up from reference TRBV7-9 and TRBJ1-5): DTGVSQNPRHKITKRGQNVTFRCDPISEHNRLYWYRQTLGQGPEFLTYFQNEAQLEKSRLLSDRFSAERPKGSFSTLEIQRTEQGDSAMYLCASSLGFRQPQHFGDGTRLSIL.

This clonotype was recorded at least ten times. The V and J genes are TRBV7-2 and TRBJ1-1, with no clear D. Germline CDR1 and CDR2: SGHTA and FQGNSA. The CDR3 sequence is 13 residues long. V was shortened by 3 bases and J by 6 bases, with 11 bases between the two germline ends. The CDR3 coding sequence is TGTGCCAGCAGCTTCGACCCGAGCGCTGAAGCTTTCTTT. It codes for CASSFDPSAEAFF.

In its sample, this clonotype was seen many times. The rearrangement joins TRBV5-1 to TRBJ2-2; the D is unclear. The CDR3 is 14 residues long. V was trimmed by 4 bases and J by 6 bases, leaving 13 bases between them. Germline V lookup: CDR1 SGHRS, CDR2 YFSETQ. CDR3 protein: CASSLTTGAGELFF. As DNA, the CDR3 is TGCGCCAGCAGCCTCACAACCGGCGCCGGGGAGCTGTTTTTT.

This clonotype has ten or more counts. The chain uses TRBV20-1 and TRBJ2-1, with D possibly TRBD2 on 6 matching bases. This CDR3 spans 16 amino acids. Trimming stripped 5 bases from V and 2 bases from J, with 19 bases between. CDR1 is DFQATT and CDR2 is SNEGSKA in the germline V gene (reference sequence). The CDR3 bases are TGCAGTGCTGTGCGTCCGGGACTGAGACCCTACAATGAGCAGTTCTTC. It yields the protein CSAVRPGLRPYNEQFF.

Regarding this clonotype: This may come from a read error, since a much larger clone is one base off. V and J are TRBV12-3 or TRBV12-4 and TRBJ1-5, with D maybe TRBD1 (5 bases). The germline V and J ends were trimmed by 1 base and 2 bases, with 12 bases remaining between them. This CDR3 is built from 16 residues. As DNA, the CDR3 is TGTGCCAGCAGTTTAGGGAGGGGCGACGGCAATCAGCCCCAGCATTTT. Its translation is CASSLGRGDGNQPQHF.

In this sample, this clonotype turned up many times. J is TRBJ2-5 and V is TRBV3-1; D unresolved. The germline gives CDR1 LGHDT, CDR2 YNNKEL (reference sequence). Trimming removed 2 bases at V and 5 bases at J, with 12 bases between. CDR3 length equals 14 residues. The CDR3 here is CASSQRQTRETQYF. The DNA for the CDR3 is TGTGCCAGCAGCCAACGCCAGACCCGGGAGACCCAGTACTTC.

This clonotype was detected ten times or more. The junction shows a germline mismatch at one end, possibly a read error. V gene TRBV5-1 combines with J gene TRBJ2-5, with D uncertain. From germline, CDR1 is SGHRS and CDR2 YFSETQ. This CDR3 region has 11 residues. CDR3 sequence: CASSFQETQYF. The CDR3 DNA is TGTGCCAGCAGTTTCCAAGAGACCCAGTACTTC.

The table lists this clonotype with many counts. The chain has TRBV7-2 and TRBJ2-1; D is unresolved. CDR3 size: 12 residues. V lost 5 bases, J lost 8 bases, and 10 bases lay in between. Germline CDR1 SGHTA, CDR2 FQGNSA. This CDR3 is CASSINWDEQFF. DNA for the CDR3: TGTGCCAGCAGCATCAACTGGGATGAGCAGTTCTTC. The whole variable domain, remainder taken from reference TRBV7-2 and TRBJ2-1, is GAGVSQSPSNKVTEKGKDVELRCDPISGHTALYWYRQSLGQGLEFLIYFQGNSAPDKSGLPSDRFSAERTGGSVSTLTIQRTQQEDSAVYLCASSINWDEQFFGPGTRLTVL.

V and J are TRBV7-2 and TRBJ2-3, with TRBD2 as a possible D gene (5 bases). CDR3 length equals 14 residues. Germline V lookup: CDR1 SGHTA, CDR2 FQGNSA. Deletions cut 5 bases from V and 0 bases from J, with 9 bases between. The CDR3 loop reads CASSGSASTDTQYF. The CDR3 DNA sequence: TGTGCCAGCAGCGGTAGCGCGAGCACAGATACGCAGTATTTT.

In this sample, this clonotype turned up a few times. The genes are TRBV28 and TRBJ1-2; TRBD1 agrees at 7 bases. There are 15 residues in the CDR3. V trimming: 3 bases; J trimming: 4 bases; junction bases outside the gene matches: 8. The germline V gene has CDR1 MDHEN and CDR2 SYDVKM. CDR3 sequence: CASSLGRGDIYGYTF. CDR3 bases: TGTGCCAGCAGTTTGGGCAGGGGGGATATCTATGGCTACACCTTC.

The rearrangement joins TRBV20-1 to TRBJ2-1; 10 positions match TRBD1. Germline V CDR1 and CDR2: DFQATT, SNEGSKA (reference sequence). J lost 8 bases, V lost 5 bases, and 12 bases had no gene match. This CDR3 is built from 15 residues. CDR3: CSAFSRDRGFDEQFF. CDR3 nucleotides: TGCAGTGCTTTCTCCCGGGACAGGGGATTTGATGAGCAGTTCTTC.

This clonotype was seen at least ten times. The chain links TRBV12-3 or TRBV12-4 to TRBJ2-1, with D perhaps TRBD1 (6 bases). CDR3 size: 15 residues. Trimming left V 5 bases short and J 8 bases short, with 19 bases between. DNA of the CDR3: TGTGCCAGCAGTGTCCCGGGACAAAGGACCGATGAGCAGTTCTTC. The encoded protein is CASSVPGQRTDEQFF.

This clonotype was recorded a few times. This rearrangement joins TRBV6-1 to TRBJ1-5, with D hard to call. The germline gives CDR1 MNHNS, CDR2 SASEGT. V was pared by 6 bases and J by 2 bases, with 8 bases between. The CDR3 covers 13 residues. CDR3 nucleotides: TGTGCCAGCAGCCAGTGGGGCAATCAGCCCCAGCATTTT. It codes for CASSQWGNQPQHF.

This clonotype was found many times. V and J are TRBV5-5 and TRBJ1-4; the match to TRBD1 covers 10 bases. In germline, CDR1 is SGHKS, CDR2 YYEKEE (reference sequence). The CDR3 has 15 amino acids. V lost 2 bases to trimming and J lost 8 bases; unmatched junction nucleotides: 6. The CDR3 coding sequence is TGTGCCAGCAGCTTTCGTTTGGGACAGGGGGAAAAACTGTTTTTT. As protein: CASSFRLGQGEKLFF.

This clonotype was seen ten or more times. This chain joins TRBV7-2 and TRBJ2-3; D uncertain. Trimming shortened V by 2 bases and J by 1 base, and 10 bases separated the two germline ends. The CDR3 covers 15 residues. Germline-derived CDR1 and CDR2 are SGHTA and FQGNSA. For the CDR3, the DNA is TGTGCCAGCAGCTTAAGAACGGTGGGCACAGATACGCAGTATTTT. Translating it yields CASSLRTVGTDTQYF.

In its sample, this clonotype was seen many times. This chain uses TRBV11-1 with TRBJ1-4; 7 nucleotides align to TRBD1. With V trimmed by 4 bases and J by 6 bases, 17 bases remained unmatched. This CDR3 comprises 18 residues. From germline, CDR1 is SGHAT and CDR2 FQDESV (reference sequence). The CDR3 sequence is CASSSRQGGVFWDEKLFF. CDR3 nucleotides: TGTGCCAGCAGCTCAAGACAGGGCGGGGTATTTTGGGATGAAAAACTGTTTTTT. The full variable domain, rest sourced from reference TRBV11-1 and TRBJ1-4, is EAEVAQSPRYKITEKSQAVAFWCDPISGHATLYWYRQILGQGPELLVQFQDESVVDDSQLPKDRFSAERLKGVDSTLKIQPAELGDSAMYLCASSSRQGGVFWDEKLFFGSGTQLSVL.

This clonotype was seen many times. The CDR3 loop is CASSQGSRQGALFPPNTEAFF. The CDR3 DNA reads TGTGCCAGCAGCCAAGGTTCGAGACAGGGGGCATTATTCCCGCCTAACACTGAAGCTTTCTTT. The V and J genes are TRBV3-1 and TRBJ1-1; 10 bases are a match to TRBD1. Germline trimming cut 1 base from V and 2 bases from J; bases unmatched to any gene: 19. The CDR3 consists of 21 residues. CDR1 is LGHDT, CDR2 YNNKEL, per germline (reference sequence).

This clonotype has at least ten counts. At one end, the junction sequence differs from germline, possibly due to a read error. The V call is TRBV18, the J call TRBJ2-5, with 13 bases identical to TRBD2. Germline loops: CDR1 KGHSH, CDR2 LQKENI. The CDR3 is made up of 15 amino acids. CDR3 bases: TGCGCCAGCAGTTCGGGACTAGCGGGACAAGAGACCCAGTACTTC. Its translation: CASSSGLAGQETQYF.

This clonotype was seen many times. The J gene is TRBJ1-6, the V gene TRBV20-1, with a tentative D call TRBD1 (6 bases). V lost 7 bases, J lost 8 bases, and 15 bases lay in between. This CDR3 has 13 amino acids. In germline, CDR1 is DFQATT, CDR2 SNEGSKA (reference sequence). CDR3 protein: CSVSGGLYSPLHF. DNA of the CDR3: TGCAGTGTCAGCGGGGGGCTTTATTCACCCCTCCACTTT.

This clonotype has ten or more counts. The rearrangement joins TRBV20-1 to TRBJ2-7; possible D gene TRBD2, 6 bases. The V gene lost 3 bases and the J gene lost 5 bases, with 11 bases spanning the gap. Germline V gene data show CDR1 as DFQATT and CDR2 as SNEGSKA (reference sequence). The CDR3 extends over 12 amino acids. CDR3 nucleotides: TGCAGTGCTAGGTCTAGCGTTAACGAGCAGTACTTC. Translating it yields CSARSSVNEQYF.

This clonotype was seen only a few times. The gene calls are TRBV5-1 and TRBJ2-3; TRBD2 is a possible D gene (6 bases). Looked up from germline, CDR1 is SGHRS and CDR2 is YFSETQ. The CDR3 runs 15 residues. Trimming removed 0 bases at V and 6 bases at J, with 14 bases between. Here the CDR3 reads CASSLESAGRDTQYF. For the CDR3, the DNA is TGCGCCAGCAGCTTGGAATCCGCGGGAAGGGATACGCAGTATTTT.

This clonotype was detected once. Possible read error: a much larger clone is one base away. V and J are TRBV19 and TRBJ1-1; TRBD1 matches 10 bases. CDR1 is LNHDA, CDR2 SQIVND, per germline (reference sequence). This CDR3 region has 14 residues. The CDR3 loop is CASSPGQGRTGAFF. DNA of the CDR3: TGTGCCAGTAGTCCGGGACAGGGGAGAACTGGAGCTTTCTTT.

This clonotype was picked up a small number of times. V gene TRBV20-1 combines with J gene TRBJ1-4, with D perhaps TRBD1 (6 bases). The CDR3 has 11 amino acids. CDR1 is DFQATT, CDR2 SNEGSKA, per germline (reference sequence). V was clipped by 5 bases and J by 8 bases, with 9 bases between them. As DNA, the CDR3 is TGCAGTGCTTTGACAGGCGAAAAACTGTTTTTT. This encodes CSALTGEKLFF.

This clonotype has ten or more counts. J is TRBJ2-7 and V is TRBV7-2; tentative D call: TRBD2 (6 bases). Germline V gene sequence: CDR1 SGHTA, CDR2 FQGNSA. CDR3 length: 15 residues. V lost 5 bases and J 5 bases, leaving 19 bases between the germline ends. The DNA for the CDR3 is TGTGCCAGCAGCCCCACGGAGGGCATCTTGGACGAGCAGTACTTC. Translation gives CASSPTEGILDEQYF.

This clonotype was found many times. The chain joins TRBV5-5 to TRBJ1-1, with TRBD1 identical over 8 bases. This CDR3 spans 15 amino acids. Germline V gives CDR1 SGHKS, CDR2 YYEKEE (reference sequence). Trimming removed 0 bases from V and 4 bases from J; junction bases left unmatched: 5. For the CDR3, the DNA is TGTGCCAGCAGCTTGGCCCCAGGGGGCTTCACTGAAGCTTTCTTT. Translated, it gives CASSLAPGGFTEAFF.